This TCR beta chain came from a study of cytotoxic CD8 clonotypes in ibrutinib-treated CLL (TCRdb year 2021). The study in broad terms: The cohort had around twelve relapsed/refractory and roughly 14 treatment-naive patients; some 17 were IGHV unmutated. Responses were partial in 25 or so patients and complete in 2; after median around 65 months follow-up, 14 stayed in remission and roughly twelve progressed. The response samples were drawn at a median of approximately 12 months into treatment, with a range of about 6 to 36 months. Samples averaged 255,043 productive templates and around 91,000 productive rearrangements. Of the approximately 86 people in the trial, approximately 24 had longitudinal samples available. Cryopreserved peripheral blood mononuclear cells were collected at three points: before therapy, at response, and at either sustained remission or disease progression. General findings and caveats noted by the study authors: Sustained-remission and progressing patients did not have matched sampling times, and lymph node repertoires were not examined. Public clonotypes were rare and either shrank or stayed stable during treatment, and the rise in clonality at ibrutinib response reflected expansion of private clonotypes. Baseline clonality exceeded that of age-matched healthy donors and correlated strongly with circulating CD8+ T-cell counts. Clonality rose at ibrutinib response, remained stable during sustained remission, and dropped back toward baseline at progression.

The CDR3 holds 14 amino acids from the cysteine to the phenylalanine. The entry retains the CDR3 DNA only, 42 bases that are in frame from base 1. As encoded in the germline V gene, CDR1 is KGHSH while CDR2 is LQKENI. V trim: 1 base; J trim: 4 bases; unmatched bases: 3. As to this clone: There is no known antigen for this receptor. No much larger clonotype is one base removed from it; base qualities were not supplied.

On a MiSeq, deep resolution sequencing aimed for a depth between 1 in 1 million and 1 in 200,000 T cells, with each clonotype covered approximately 10x on average. The immunoSEQ hsTCRB Kit was used to generate TCR beta libraries. In the paper's pipeline: ImmunoSEQ Data Assistant and ImmunoSEQ Analyzer were used for data analysis, and V, D and J genes were assigned according to IMGT definitions. Clonality, with values ranging from 0 to 1, was calculated as one minus the normalized Shannon entropy of productive rearrangement frequencies. Public clonotype analysis was restricted to overrepresented clonotypes comprising at least 0.05% of each patient's repertoire. Roughly 13 repertoires from age-matched healthy donors, obtained from immuneACCESS, served as clonality controls. As stored in TCRdb, this immuneACCESS dataset retains in-frame rearrangements with V and J assigned. A fraction of the clones does not appear; measured against another copy, unresolved V genes explain less than half of the discrepancy, and the remainder lacks a known reason. V and J calls and clone size are given by that table; D and trimming were obtained from the DNA. The sample table lists approximately 300,000 clones, approximately 80% of them with a count of one. 5% to 7% of the sample is held by the ten biggest clonotypes.

For TCR beta library preparation, roughly 2 micrograms of genomic DNA were extracted from the cryopreserved PBMCs. High-throughput TCR beta sequencing was performed on longitudinal blood samples from CLL patients receiving ibrutinib monotherapy. The patients were enrolled in a single-center, open-label phase 2 trial of ibrutinib monotherapy. The chain uses TRBV18 and TRBJ2-7, and 8 bases in between align with TRBD2. The starting material was PBMCs, obtained before ibrutinib treatment. This receptor was identified in a human donor with chronic lymphocytic leukemia. This receptor has the CDR3 CASSPRGRRYEQYF. The nucleotide sequence is TGTGCCAGCTCACCACGCGGGAGGAGATACGAGCAGTACTTC.